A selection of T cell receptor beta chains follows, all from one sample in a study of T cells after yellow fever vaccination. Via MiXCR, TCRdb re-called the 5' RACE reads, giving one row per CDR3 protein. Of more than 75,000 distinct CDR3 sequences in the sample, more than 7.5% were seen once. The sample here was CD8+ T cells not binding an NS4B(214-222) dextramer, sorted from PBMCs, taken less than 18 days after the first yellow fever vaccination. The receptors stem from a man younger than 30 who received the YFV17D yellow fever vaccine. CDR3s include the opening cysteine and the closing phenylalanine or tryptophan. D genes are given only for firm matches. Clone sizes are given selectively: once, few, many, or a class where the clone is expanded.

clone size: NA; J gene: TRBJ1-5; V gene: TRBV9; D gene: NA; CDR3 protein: CASSVEGFQPQHF; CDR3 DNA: TGTGCCAGCAGCGTAGAGGGTTTTCAGCCCCAGCATTTT
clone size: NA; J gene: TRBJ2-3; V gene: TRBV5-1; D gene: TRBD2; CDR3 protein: CASSGLAGGPGDTQYF; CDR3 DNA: TGCGCCAGCAGCGGACTAGCGGGGGGGCCCGGAGATACGCAGTATTTT
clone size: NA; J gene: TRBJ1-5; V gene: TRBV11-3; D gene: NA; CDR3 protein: CASSPFRGDQPQHF; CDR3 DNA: TGTGCCAGCAGCCCCTTCCGCGGGGATCAGCCCCAGCATTTT
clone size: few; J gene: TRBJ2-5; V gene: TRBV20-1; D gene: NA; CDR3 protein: CSARIWGRPAGETQYF; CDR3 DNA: TGCAGTGCTAGAATCTGGGGGAGGCCGGCGGGGGAGACCCAGTACTTC
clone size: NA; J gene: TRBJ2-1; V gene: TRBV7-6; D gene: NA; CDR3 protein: CATRRVSYNEQFF; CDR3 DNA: TGTGCCACCCGCAGGGTCTCCTACAATGAGCAGTTCTTC
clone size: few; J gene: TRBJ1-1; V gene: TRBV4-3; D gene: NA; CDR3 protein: CASSQEWMGGLRNTEAFF; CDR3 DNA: TGCGCCAGCAGCCAAGAGTGGATGGGGGGACTTCGTAACACTGAAGCTTTCTTT
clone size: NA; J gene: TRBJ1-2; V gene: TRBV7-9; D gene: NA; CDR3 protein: CASSRPGVDGYTF; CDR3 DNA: TGTGCCAGCAGCCGGCCAGGAGTTGATGGCTACACCTTC
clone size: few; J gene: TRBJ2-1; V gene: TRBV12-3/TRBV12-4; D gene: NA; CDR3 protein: CASSPSWGSTYNEQFF; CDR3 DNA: TGTGCCAGCAGCCCCTCTTGGGGGTCTACCTACAATGAGCAGTTCTTC
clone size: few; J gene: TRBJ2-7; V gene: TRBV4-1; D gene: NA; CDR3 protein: CASSQVLGTYEQYF; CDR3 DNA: TGCGCCAGCAGCCAAGTCCTGGGAACCTACGAGCAGTACTTC
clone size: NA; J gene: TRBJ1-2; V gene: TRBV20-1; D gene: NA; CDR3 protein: CSASPKGGYGYTF; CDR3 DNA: TGCAGTGCTAGTCCCAAAGGGGGATACGGCTACACCTTC
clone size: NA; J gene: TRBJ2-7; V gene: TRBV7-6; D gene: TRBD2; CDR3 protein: CASSQSGGATEQYF; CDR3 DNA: TGTGCCAGCAGCCAAAGCGGGGGGGCCACCGAGCAGTACTTC
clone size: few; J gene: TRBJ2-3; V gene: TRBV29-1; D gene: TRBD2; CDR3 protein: CSVETSGGAFTDTQYF; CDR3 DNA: TGCAGCGTTGAAACTAGCGGGGGGGCCTTCACAGATACGCAGTATTTT
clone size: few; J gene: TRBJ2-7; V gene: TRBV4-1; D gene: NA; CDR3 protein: CASSQEPQSSYEQYF; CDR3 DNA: TGCGCCAGCAGCCAAGAGCCCCAGAGCTCCTACGAGCAGTACTTC
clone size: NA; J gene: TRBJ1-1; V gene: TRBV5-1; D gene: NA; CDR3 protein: CASSLFLNTEAFF; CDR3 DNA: TGCGCCAGCAGCTTGTTCTTGAACACTGAAGCTTTCTTT
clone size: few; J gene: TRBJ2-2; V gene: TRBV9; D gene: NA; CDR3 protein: CASSVPLDGGETGELFF; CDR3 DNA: TGTGCCAGCAGCGTGCCCCTCGACGGGGGTGAGACCGGGGAGCTGTTTTTT
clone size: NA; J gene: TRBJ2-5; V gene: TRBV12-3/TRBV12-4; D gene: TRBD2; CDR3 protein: CASRERGGKETQYF; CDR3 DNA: TGTGCCAGCAGGGAGCGGGGGGGAAAAGAGACCCAGTACTTC
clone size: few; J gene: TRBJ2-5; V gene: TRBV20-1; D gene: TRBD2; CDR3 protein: CSAENPFRTSGGFPETQYF; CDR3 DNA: TGCAGTGCTGAAAACCCCTTCCGCACTAGCGGGGGGTTCCCGGAGACCCAGTACTTC
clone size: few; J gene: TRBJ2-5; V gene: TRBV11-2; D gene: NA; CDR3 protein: CASSSHRDLQETQYF; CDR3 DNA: TGTGCCAGCAGTTCCCACCGGGACTTACAAGAGACCCAGTACTTC
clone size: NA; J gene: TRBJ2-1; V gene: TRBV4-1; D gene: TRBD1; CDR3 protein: CASSQRGGLGYEQFF; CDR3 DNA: TGCGCCAGCAGCCAGAGAGGGGGCTTGGGCTATGAGCAGTTCTTC
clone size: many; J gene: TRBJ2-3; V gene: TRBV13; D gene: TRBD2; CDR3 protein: CASSFSGGGTDTQYF; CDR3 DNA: TGTGCCAGCAGCTTTAGCGGGGGGGGCACAGATACGCAGTATTTT
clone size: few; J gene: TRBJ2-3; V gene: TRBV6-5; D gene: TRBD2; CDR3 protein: CASSLPGGSTDTQYF; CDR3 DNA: TGTGCCAGCAGTTTACCCGGGGGGAGCACAGATACGCAGTATTTT
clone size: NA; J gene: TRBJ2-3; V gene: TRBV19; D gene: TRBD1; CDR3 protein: CASSGRDRSTDTQYF; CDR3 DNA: TGTGCCAGTAGTGGCCGGGACAGGAGCACAGATACGCAGTATTTT
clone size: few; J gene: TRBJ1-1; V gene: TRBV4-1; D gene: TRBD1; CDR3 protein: CASSQVGTGDTEAFF; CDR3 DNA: TGCGCCAGCAGCCAAGTTGGGACAGGGGACACTGAAGCTTTCTTT
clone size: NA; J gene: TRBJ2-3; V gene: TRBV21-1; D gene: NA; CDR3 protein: CASSKVSAPRTDTQYF; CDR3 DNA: TGTGCCAGCAGCAAAGTCTCAGCTCCTCGCACAGATACGCAGTATTTT
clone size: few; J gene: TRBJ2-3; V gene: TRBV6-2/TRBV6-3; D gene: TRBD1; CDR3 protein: CASINGRQGGTDTQYF; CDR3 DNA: TGTGCCAGCATCAACGGGCGACAGGGAGGCACAGATACGCAGTATTTT
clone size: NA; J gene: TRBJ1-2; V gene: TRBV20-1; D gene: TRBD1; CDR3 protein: CSARRTGQGIAYGYTF; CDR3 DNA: TGCAGTGCTAGGCGCACCGGACAGGGTATAGCCTATGGCTACACCTTC
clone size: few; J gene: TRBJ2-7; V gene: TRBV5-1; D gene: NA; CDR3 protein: CASSLVPDF; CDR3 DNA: TGCGCCAGCAGCTTGGTTCCGGACTTC
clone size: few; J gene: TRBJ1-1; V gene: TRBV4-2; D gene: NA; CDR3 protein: CASSQDRGGETEAFF; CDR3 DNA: TGTGCCAGCAGCCAAGACAGAGGAGGGGAAACTGAAGCTTTCTTT
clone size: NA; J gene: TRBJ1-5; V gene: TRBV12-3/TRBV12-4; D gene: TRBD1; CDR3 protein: CASSFIRGQNQPQHF; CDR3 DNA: TGTGCCAGCAGTTTTATCCGGGGACAGAATCAGCCCCAGCATTTT
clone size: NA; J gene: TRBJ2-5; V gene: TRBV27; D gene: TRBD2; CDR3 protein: CASSPWTSGEQETQYF; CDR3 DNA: TGTGCCAGCAGTCCGTGGACTAGCGGGGAACAAGAGACCCAGTACTTC
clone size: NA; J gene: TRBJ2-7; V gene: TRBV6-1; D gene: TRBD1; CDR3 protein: CASSPGTGGSYEQYF; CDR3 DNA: TGTGCCAGCAGTCCCGGGACAGGGGGTTCCTACGAGCAGTACTTC
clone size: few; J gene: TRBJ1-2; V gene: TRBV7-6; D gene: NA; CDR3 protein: CASSLAGSGYTF; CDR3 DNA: TGTGCCAGCAGCCTTGCAGGGTCTGGCTACACCTTC
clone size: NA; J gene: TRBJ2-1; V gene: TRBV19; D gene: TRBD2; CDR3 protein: CASTSTSGGGNEQFF; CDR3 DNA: TGTGCCAGTACCAGTACTAGCGGGGGAGGAAATGAGCAGTTCTTC
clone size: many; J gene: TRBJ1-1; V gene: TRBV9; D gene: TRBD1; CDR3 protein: CASSAGRDSLNTEAFF; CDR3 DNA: TGTGCCAGCAGCGCGGGGAGGGACAGCTTAAACACTGAAGCTTTCTTT
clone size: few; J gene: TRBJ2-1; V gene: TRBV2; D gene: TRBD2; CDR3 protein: CASRRNGGGNNEQFF; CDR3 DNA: TGTGCCAGCAGGAGGAACGGCGGGGGGAACAATGAGCAGTTCTTC
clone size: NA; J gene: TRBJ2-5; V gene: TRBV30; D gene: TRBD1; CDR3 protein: CAWEPGQGMETQYF; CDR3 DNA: TGTGCCTGGGAACCGGGACAGGGGATGGAGACCCAGTACTTC
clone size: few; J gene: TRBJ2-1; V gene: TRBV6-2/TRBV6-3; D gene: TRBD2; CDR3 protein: CASSYSGGGAYEQFF; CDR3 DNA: TGTGCCAGCAGTTACTCTGGCGGGGGGGCCTATGAGCAGTTCTTC
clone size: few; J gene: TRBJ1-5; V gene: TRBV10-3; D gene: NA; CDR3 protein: CAISESNRGSNQPQHF; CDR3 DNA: TGTGCCATCAGTGAGTCGAATAGGGGGAGCAATCAGCCCCAGCATTTT
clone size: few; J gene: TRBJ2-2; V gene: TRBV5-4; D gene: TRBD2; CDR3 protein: CASSVRGFETGELFF; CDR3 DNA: TGTGCCAGCAGCGTGCGGGGGTTTGAAACCGGGGAGCTGTTTTTT
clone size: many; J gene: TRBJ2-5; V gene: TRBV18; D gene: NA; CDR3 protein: CASSPTGYQETQYF; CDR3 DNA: TGTGCCAGCTCACCGACCGGGTACCAAGAGACCCAGTACTTC
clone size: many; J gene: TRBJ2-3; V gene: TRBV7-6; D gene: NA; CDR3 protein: CASSSRLDPTTDTQYF; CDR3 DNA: TGTGCCAGCAGCTCCCGACTAGATCCCACCACAGATACGCAGTATTTT
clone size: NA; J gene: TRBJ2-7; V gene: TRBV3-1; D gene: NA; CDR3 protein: CASAVDRSSYEQYF; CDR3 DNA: TGTGCCAGCGCCGTCGACAGGAGCTCCTACGAGCAGTACTTC
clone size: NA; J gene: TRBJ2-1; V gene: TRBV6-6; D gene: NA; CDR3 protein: CASKGTPLDEQFF; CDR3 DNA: TGTGCCAGCAAAGGGACACCCTTAGATGAGCAGTTCTTC
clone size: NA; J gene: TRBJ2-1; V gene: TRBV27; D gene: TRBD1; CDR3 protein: CASTSGTASYNEQFF; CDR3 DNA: TGTGCCAGCACTTCCGGGACAGCCTCCTACAATGAGCAGTTCTTC
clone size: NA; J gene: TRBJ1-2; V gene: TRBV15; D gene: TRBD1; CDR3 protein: CATSRRDREIYGYTF; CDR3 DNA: TGTGCCACCAGCAGGCGGGACAGGGAGATATATGGCTACACCTTC
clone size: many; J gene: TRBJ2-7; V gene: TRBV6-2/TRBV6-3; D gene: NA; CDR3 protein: CASSYSNEQYF; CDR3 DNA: TGTGCCAGCAGTTACTCGAACGAGCAGTACTTC
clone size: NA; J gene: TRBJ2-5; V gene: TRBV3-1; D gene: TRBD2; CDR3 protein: CASSLSGGAKETQYF; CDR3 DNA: TGTGCCAGCAGCCTTAGCGGGGGGGCCAAAGAGACCCAGTACTTC